Reported below is one T cell receptor beta chain. Its antigen is not identified. The sample is drawn from a study of shared clonotypes between healthy human individuals. Genomic DNA belonging to each subset was distributed in equal measure over several immunoSEQ plates. This table comes from immunoSEQ multiplex PCR, and its TCRdb copy is limited to in-frame clones, with some not included. The profile covers 650,000 to 700,000 clones, with roughly 91% appearing a single time and more than 30% taken by the ten largest. CDR1 MNHNS and CDR2 SASEGT come from the germline V gene. The CDR3 is 16 residues long. The V and J ends lost 2 bases and 1 base respectively, with 15 bases between them. Study results and caveats: It was observed that 4% to 6% of naive CD4 clonotypes were shared across a handful of donors.

Sample: memory CD8+ T cells from PBMCs. Subset defined: CD45RO+ cells pooled with CCR7-negative TemRA cells. The chain carries TRBV6-1 and TRBJ2-7; the D gene is possibly TRBD1 (5 bases). The TCR was taken from a man aged 18 to 35 in good health. Some clones in this sample may be carry-over from other donors' samples. CDR3 in amino acids: CASSEHQGMTSYEQYF. For the CDR3, the DNA is TGTGCCAGCAGTGAACATCAGGGAATGACGTCCTACGAGCAGTACTTC.